These T cell receptor beta chains were read from a single sample in a study of shared clonotypes between healthy human individuals. TCRdb's copy holds only in-frame clones and misses some; the assay was immunoSEQ multiplex PCR. This sample has hundreds of thousands of clones, with 96% found just once. The specimen sequenced was naive CD8+ T cells sorted from blood. The receptors derive from a woman aged 25 to 39 in good health. Each CDR3 is given with its conserved first and last residue. Fields, in order: CDR3 protein, V gene, D gene, J gene. The D gene is left open where the match is weak.

CDR3 protein: CASSASGLAGVSETQYF
V gene: TRBV9
D gene: TRBD2
J gene: TRBJ2-5

CDR3 protein: CASSLSPLRNPTLGEIVPQHF
V gene: TRBV19
D gene: NA
J gene: TRBJ1-5

CDR3 protein: CSHAGENTGELFF
V gene: TRBV29-1
D gene: NA
J gene: TRBJ2-2

CDR3 protein: CATSSRDGSYEQYF
V gene: TRBV15
D gene: NA
J gene: TRBJ2-7

CDR3 protein: CASSVPEQLPGSTEAFF
V gene: TRBV9
D gene: NA
J gene: TRBJ1-1

CDR3 protein: CASIWVTPFNYEQYF
V gene: TRBV4-1
D gene: NA
J gene: TRBJ2-7

CDR3 protein: CASRPSPGTSGSYNEQFF
V gene: TRBV19
D gene: TRBD2
J gene: TRBJ2-1

CDR3 protein: CAISGGGTEAFF
V gene: TRBV10-3
D gene: NA
J gene: TRBJ1-1

CDR3 protein: CASSPSAGTSGSGAYEQYF
V gene: TRBV13
D gene: TRBD2
J gene: TRBJ2-7

CDR3 protein: CASSQEGINEQFF
V gene: TRBV4-2
D gene: NA
J gene: TRBJ2-1

CDR3 protein: CASSLGTGYGEQYF
V gene: TRBV27
D gene: TRBD1
J gene: TRBJ2-7

CDR3 protein: CASSSRGAPSTDTQYF
V gene: TRBV11-2
D gene: NA
J gene: TRBJ2-3

CDR3 protein: CASNRQGAVYNEQFF
V gene: TRBV5-4
D gene: TRBD1
J gene: TRBJ2-1

CDR3 protein: CASSWTGFYEQYF
V gene: TRBV5-1
D gene: TRBD1
J gene: TRBJ2-7

CDR3 protein: CASSIDRGYEQYF
V gene: TRBV19
D gene: NA
J gene: TRBJ2-7

CDR3 protein: CASRTGFGGYTF
V gene: TRBV27
D gene: NA
J gene: TRBJ1-2

CDR3 protein: CAISESQGWSLGAEAFF
V gene: TRBV10-3
D gene: NA
J gene: TRBJ1-1

CDR3 protein: CASSLEHWASSTDTQYF
V gene: TRBV5-5
D gene: NA
J gene: TRBJ2-3

CDR3 protein: CASSLRESDTQYF
V gene: TRBV7-3
D gene: NA
J gene: TRBJ2-3

CDR3 protein: CASSNAVSSYNEQFF
V gene: TRBV5-8
D gene: NA
J gene: TRBJ2-1

CDR3 protein: CASSPGLNTGELFF
V gene: TRBV27
D gene: NA
J gene: TRBJ2-2

CDR3 protein: CASTLQGAVTGELFF
V gene: TRBV10-2
D gene: TRBD1
J gene: TRBJ2-2

CDR3 protein: CASSQGHTVSYEQYF
V gene: TRBV4-1
D gene: NA
J gene: TRBJ2-7

CDR3 protein: CAWGGSNNEQFF
V gene: TRBV2
D gene: TRBD2
J gene: TRBJ2-1

CDR3 protein: CASTWTGVGEKLFF
V gene: TRBV19
D gene: TRBD1
J gene: TRBJ1-4

CDR3 protein: CASSSTNSGANVLTF
V gene: TRBV27
D gene: NA
J gene: TRBJ2-6

CDR3 protein: CASSFILAGGSNEQFF
V gene: TRBV27
D gene: TRBD2
J gene: TRBJ2-1

CDR3 protein: CASSLNSNQPQHF
V gene: TRBV7-9
D gene: NA
J gene: TRBJ1-5

CDR3 protein: CASSYPGQGKETQYF
V gene: TRBV7-9
D gene: TRBD1
J gene: TRBJ2-5

CDR3 protein: CASSLEAGPFRRETQYF
V gene: TRBV7-6
D gene: NA
J gene: TRBJ2-5

CDR3 protein: CASSPDKGLASSYEQYF
V gene: TRBV18
D gene: TRBD2
J gene: TRBJ2-7

CDR3 protein: CASRKRSGTLAGDMNTGELFF
V gene: TRBV21-1
D gene: NA
J gene: TRBJ2-2

CDR3 protein: CASSLPGFDSPLHF
V gene: TRBV5-1
D gene: NA
J gene: TRBJ1-6

CDR3 protein: CASSLGAEQFF
V gene: TRBV7-9
D gene: NA
J gene: TRBJ2-1

CDR3 protein: CASSERGAGVEDTQYF
V gene: TRBV2
D gene: TRBD2
J gene: TRBJ2-3

CDR3 protein: CASSRRQSRGHF
V gene: TRBV23-1
D gene: NA
J gene: TRBJ1-5

CDR3 protein: CARKRLRDALHEQYF
V gene: TRBV2
D gene: NA
J gene: NA

CDR3 protein: CASKAFSGANVLTF
V gene: TRBV5-1
D gene: NA
J gene: TRBJ2-6

CDR3 protein: CASSQDGKAGSDIYF
V gene: TRBV4-1
D gene: NA
J gene: TRBJ1-2

CDR3 protein: CASSLTGTSGYNEQFF
V gene: TRBV2
D gene: TRBD2
J gene: TRBJ2-1

CDR3 protein: CASSGSGRAESEQFF
V gene: TRBV9
D gene: TRBD2
J gene: TRBJ2-1

CDR3 protein: CASSDYTTNEQFF
V gene: TRBV11-3
D gene: NA
J gene: TRBJ2-1

CDR3 protein: CASSMGQGYQPQHF
V gene: TRBV19
D gene: NA
J gene: TRBJ1-5

CDR3 protein: CASSLQISYEQYF
V gene: TRBV11-2
D gene: NA
J gene: TRBJ2-7

CDR3 protein: CASSIRIQETQYF
V gene: TRBV19
D gene: NA
J gene: TRBJ2-5

CDR3 protein: CSVWTGELYEQYF
V gene: TRBV29-1
D gene: TRBD1
J gene: TRBJ2-7

CDR3 protein: CASSFRRDEETQYF
V gene: TRBV7-2
D gene: NA
J gene: TRBJ2-5

CDR3 protein: CASSVDQRPIYGYTF
V gene: TRBV9
D gene: NA
J gene: TRBJ1-2

CDR3 protein: CSVEVPGRWDTQYF
V gene: TRBV29-1
D gene: NA
J gene: TRBJ2-3

CDR3 protein: CASSITPRDTGELFF
V gene: TRBV19
D gene: NA
J gene: TRBJ2-2

CDR3 protein: CASSFIPSYGYTF
V gene: TRBV27
D gene: NA
J gene: TRBJ1-2